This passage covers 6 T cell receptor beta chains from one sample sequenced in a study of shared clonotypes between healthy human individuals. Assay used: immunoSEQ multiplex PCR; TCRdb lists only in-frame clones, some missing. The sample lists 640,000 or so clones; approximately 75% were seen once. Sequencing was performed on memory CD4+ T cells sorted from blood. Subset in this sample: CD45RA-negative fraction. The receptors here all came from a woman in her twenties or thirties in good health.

The CDR3 coding sequence is TGTGCCAGCAGCCCCGCAGCGGGAGATGTGGGGACCCAGTACTTC. Amino acids: CASSPAAGDVGTQYF. The chain uses TRBV4-2 and TRBJ2-5, with 8 bases matching TRBD2. V was clipped by 4 bases and J by 7 bases; unmatched bases: 11. This CDR3 spans 15 amino acids. The germline V gene encodes CDR1 LGHNA and CDR2 YNFKEQ.

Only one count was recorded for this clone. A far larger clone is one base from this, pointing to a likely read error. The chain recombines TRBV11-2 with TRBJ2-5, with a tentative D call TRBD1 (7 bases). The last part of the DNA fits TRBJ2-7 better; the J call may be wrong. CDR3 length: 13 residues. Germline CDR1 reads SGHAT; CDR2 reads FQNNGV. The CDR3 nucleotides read TGTGCCAGCAGCCGCAGGGGGGCCTACGAGCAGTACTTC. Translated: CASSRRGAYEQYF.

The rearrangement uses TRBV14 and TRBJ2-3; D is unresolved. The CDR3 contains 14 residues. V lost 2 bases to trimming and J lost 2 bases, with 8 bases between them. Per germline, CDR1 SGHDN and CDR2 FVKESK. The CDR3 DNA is TGTGCCAGCAGCCAATCATGGTCCACAGATACGCAGTATTTT. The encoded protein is CASSQSWSTDTQYF.

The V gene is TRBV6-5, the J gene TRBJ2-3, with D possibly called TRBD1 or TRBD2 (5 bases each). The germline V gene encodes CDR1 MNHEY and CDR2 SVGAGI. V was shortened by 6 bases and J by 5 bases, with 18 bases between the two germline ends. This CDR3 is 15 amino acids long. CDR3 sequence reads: CASSGQGELVDTQYF. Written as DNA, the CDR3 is TGTGCCAGCAGCGGACAAGGGGAGTTGGTAGATACGCAGTATTTT.

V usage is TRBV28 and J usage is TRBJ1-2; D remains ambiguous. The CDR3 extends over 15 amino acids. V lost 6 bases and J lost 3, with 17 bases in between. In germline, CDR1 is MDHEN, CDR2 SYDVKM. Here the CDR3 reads CASRKRGIGDYGYTF. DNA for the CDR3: TGTGCCAGCAGGAAACGCGGCATTGGGGACTATGGCTACACCTTC.

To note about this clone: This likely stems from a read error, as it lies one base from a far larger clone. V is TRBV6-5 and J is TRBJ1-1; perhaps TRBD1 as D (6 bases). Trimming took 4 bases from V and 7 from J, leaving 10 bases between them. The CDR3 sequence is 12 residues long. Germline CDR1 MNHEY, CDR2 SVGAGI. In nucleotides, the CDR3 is TGTGCCAGCAGTTTTCAGACAGGTGAAGCTTTCTTT. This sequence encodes CASSFQTGEAFF.